A single sample is the source of the 22 T cell receptor beta chains below, sequenced in a study of cytomegalovirus exposure and HLA in healthy donors. This PCR relied on a set of 60 Vbeta primers and 13 Jbeta primers. Profiled with immunoSEQ multiplex PCR; TCRdb holds only in-frame clones, not every one. Among around 150,000 clones listed, 70% to 80% were seen once. The material sequenced was PBMCs. These receptors were collected from a woman in her forties in good health and CMV-seronegative.

The chain combines TRBV14 with TRBJ2-1; no firm D call. This CDR3 has 16 residues. The ends were cut back, 0 bases at V and 0 bases at J, with 9 bases in the middle. Germline V gene lookup returns CDR1 SGHDN and CDR2 FVKESK. In DNA, the CDR3 is TGTGCCAGCAGCCAAGATATTAGCAGCTCCTACAATGAGCAGTTCTTC. Protein: CASSQDISSSYNEQFF.

V and J are TRBV5-4 and TRBJ2-7, with D possibly being TRBD1 (6 bases). The CDR3 is made up of 14 amino acids. Germline CDR1 SGHNT, CDR2 YYREEE (reference sequence). The germline V and J ends were trimmed by 1 base and 7 bases, with 15 bases remaining between them. CDR3 in DNA: TGTGCCAGCAGCTTGCCTGCAGGGGTGGAAGAGCAGTACTTC. This translates into CASSLPAGVEEQYF.

The V and J genes are TRBV7-8 and TRBJ2-3, with 8 bases fitting TRBD1. This CDR3 is built from 18 residues. Losses at the gene ends were 0 bases for V and 8 bases for J; bases not matched to a gene: 16. Germline V CDR1 and CDR2: SGHVS, FQNEAQ. CDR3 sequence reads: CASSLALDRGLLGGTQYF. In DNA form, the CDR3 reads TGTGCCAGCAGCTTAGCGCTTGACAGGGGCCTACTAGGAGGTACGCAGTATTTT.

The chain carries TRBV20-1 and TRBJ1-1; D is possibly TRBD1 (6 bases). Looked up from germline, CDR1 is DFQATT and CDR2 is SNEGSKA (reference sequence). This CDR3 is built from 11 residues. As DNA, the CDR3 is TGCCATCCACAGGGAAGGACTGAAGCTTTCTTT. It yields the protein CHPQGRTEAFF.

The chain couples TRBV11-2 to TRBJ1-2; tentative D call: TRBD1 (5 bases). Per germline, CDR1 SGHAT and CDR2 FQNNGV. The V end lost 5 bases, the J end lost 2 bases, and 9 bases lay between the germline ends. This CDR3 is built from 13 residues. The CDR3 here is CASSLTDNYGYTF. The CDR3 coding sequence is TGTGCCAGCAGCCTGACAGACAACTATGGCTACACCTTC. Combining the CDR3 with reference TRBV11-2 and TRBJ1-2 gives the whole variable domain EAGVAQSPRYKIIEKRQSVAFWCNPISGHATLYWYQQILGQGPKLLIQFQNNGVVDDSQLPKDRFSAERLKGVDSTLKIQPAKLEDSAVYLCASSLTDNYGYTFGSGTRLTVV.

CDR3 loop: CASSLARSTPPYEQYF. The CDR3 DNA follows: TGTGCCAGCAGCTTAGCGAGGAGTACCCCTCCTTACGAGCAGTACTTC. V and J are TRBV7-9 and TRBJ2-7; D gene uncertain. Trimming took 0 bases from V and 4 from J, leaving 16 bases between them. The CDR3 sequence is 16 residues long. The germline V gene has CDR1 SEHNR and CDR2 FQNEAQ (reference sequence).

The chain recombines TRBV2 with TRBJ2-7; D possibly corresponds to TRBD1 (6 bases). Deletions cut 5 bases from V and 3 bases from J, with 11 bases between. The length of the CDR3 is 13 residues. Germline CDR1 is SNHLY and CDR2 is FYNNEI. The CDR3 spells CASSWTASYEQYF. The CDR3 nucleotides are TGTGCCAGCAGTTGGACAGCCAGCTACGAGCAGTACTTC.

A few counts support this clone. CDR3 in amino acids: CASSASTSGRTDTQYF. The DNA for the CDR3 is TGTGCCAGCAGCGCATCGACTAGCGGGAGAACAGATACGCAGTATTTT. The chain joins TRBV9 to TRBJ2-3; 12 bases agree with TRBD2. The germline V gene has CDR1 SGDLS and CDR2 YYNGEE. The ends lost 3 bases at V and 3 bases at J; junction bases unmatched: 5. CDR3 length: 16 residues.

To note about this clone: The same CDR3 can be traced to other DNA sequences in this sample. CDR3 coding DNA: TGTGCCTGGGGCCTAGCGGGAGGGCACGAGCAGTACTTC. Encoded protein: CAWGLAGGHEQYF. The chain employs TRBV30 and TRBJ2-7, with TRBD2 identical over 12 bases. The CDR3 is made up of 13 amino acids. V dropped 5 bases and J dropped 5; count of bases not matched to a gene: 4. CDR1 GTSNPN and CDR2 SVGIG come from the germline V gene (reference sequence).

The V and J genes are TRBV6-6 and TRBJ1-2; D might be TRBD1 (6 bases). This CDR3 region has 12 residues. Trimming took 6 bases from V and 13 from J, leaving 18 bases between them. CDR1 and CDR2 from the germline V gene are MNHNY and SVGAGI (reference sequence). As DNA, the CDR3 is TGTGCCAGCAGCTATCCCTCAGGGGTAGGCACCTTC. Residues: CASSYPSGVGTF.

The sample holds a few counts of this clone. V and J are TRBV2 and TRBJ1-4; the D gene is possibly TRBD1 (6 bases). The CDR3 consists of 17 residues. In germline, CDR1 is SNHLY, CDR2 FYNNEI. V lost 6 bases, J lost 6 bases, and 23 bases lay in between. CDR3 DNA sequence: TGTGCCAGCAGGATGGGGTTGTTCCGGGACAAAGATGAAAAACTGTTTTTT. Translating gives CASRMGLFRDKDEKLFF.

The V gene is TRBV27, the J gene TRBJ1-1; D unclear. Per the germline V gene, CDR1 is MNHEY and CDR2 is SMNVEV (reference sequence). CDR3 size: 12 residues. Trimming stripped 4 bases from V and 9 bases from J, with 12 bases between. The chain's CDR3 is CASSSSRFQAFF. As DNA, the CDR3 is TGTGCCAGCAGTTCGTCCAGGTTCCAAGCTTTCTTT.

This chain connects TRBV11-3 to TRBJ2-3; D is unresolved. Germline V gene sequence: CDR1 SGHNT, CDR2 YENEEA. This CDR3 has 14 amino acids. V was shortened by 5 bases and J by 4 bases, with 13 bases between the two germline ends. CDR3 sequence: CASSQEEGADTQYF. In DNA, the CDR3 is TGTGCCAGCAGCCAGGAAGAAGGCGCAGATACGCAGTATTTT.

The rearrangement links TRBV15 to TRBJ2-7, with D perhaps TRBD2 (5 bases). In germline, CDR1 is LNHNV, CDR2 YYDKDF (reference sequence). V lost 0 bases to trimming and J lost 3 bases, with 6 bases between them. CDR3 length: 13 residues. The CDR3 protein is CATSRDGSYEQYF. The CDR3 region has the DNA TGTGCCACCAGCAGAGATGGGAGCTACGAGCAGTACTTC. The full variable domain, its missing parts supplied by reference TRBV15 and TRBJ2-7, is DAMVIQNPRYQVTQFGKPVTLSCSQTLNHNVMYWYQQKSSQAPKLLFHYYDKDFNNEADTPDNFQSRRPNTSFCFLDIRSPGLGDTAMYLCATSRDGSYEQYFGPGTRLTVT.

There are a few counts of this clone. The CDR3: CASSLAGGAHEQFF. The DNA of the CDR3 is TGTGCCAGCAGCTTGGCGGGAGGGGCCCATGAGCAGTTCTTC. The genes are TRBV5-4 and TRBJ2-1; 8 bases are a match to TRBD2. J lost 8 bases, V lost 0 bases, and 4 bases had no gene match. This CDR3 has 14 residues. From germline, CDR1 is SGHNT and CDR2 YYREEE (reference sequence).

The chain combines TRBV29-1 with TRBJ2-1; D is possibly TRBD2 (5 bases). The CDR3 is 13 amino acids. The V end lost 3 bases, the J end lost 5 bases, and 11 bases lay between the germline ends. Germline V CDR1 and CDR2: SQVTM, ANQGSEA. Here the CDR3 reads CSVDASSNNEQFF. The CDR3 bases are TGCAGCGTTGATGCTAGCAGCAACAATGAGCAGTTCTTC.

The CDR3 spells CASSSPRESYEQYF. The CDR3 nucleotides are TGTGCCAGCAGCTCCCCCCGGGAAAGCTACGAGCAGTACTTC. The chain has TRBV11-3 and TRBJ2-7, with a weak D call TRBD2 (5 bases). The CDR3 has 14 residues. Trimming left V 4 bases short and J 3 bases short, with 13 bases between. The germline gives CDR1 SGHNT, CDR2 YENEEA. The full variable domain, with the rest looked up from reference TRBV11-3 and TRBJ2-7, is EAGVVQSPRYKIIEKKQPVAFWCNPISGHNTLYWYLQNLGQGPELLIRYENEEAVDDSQLPKDRFSAERLKGVDSTLKIQPAELGDSAVYLCASSSPRESYEQYFGPGTRLTVT.

The gene calls are TRBV6-5 and TRBJ1-5, with D tentatively TRBD1 (5 bases). The CDR3 runs to 12 residues. Trimming removed 8 bases at V and 2 bases at J, with 7 bases between. Germline loops: CDR1 MNHEY, CDR2 SVGAGI. The DNA of the CDR3 is TGTGCCAGCGGAGGGGGCAATCAGCCCCAGCATTTT. This gives the protein CASGGGNQPQHF.

V gene TRBV5-1 combines with J gene TRBJ1-3; possible D gene TRBD1, 5 bases. Trimming took off 2 bases at V and 4 bases at J, with 10 bases between the two ends. This CDR3 comprises 14 residues. Germline loops: CDR1 SGHRS, CDR2 YFSETQ. CDR3 nucleotide sequence: TGCGCCAGCAGCTTTACAGGATACGGAAACACCATATATTTT. Translated, it gives CASSFTGYGNTIYF. The entire variable domain, with the rest obtained from reference TRBV5-1 and TRBJ1-3, is as follows: KAGVTQTPRYLIKTRGQQVTLSCSPISGHRSVSWYQQTPGQGLQFLFEYFSETQRNKGNFPGRFSGRQFSNSRSEMNVSTLELGDSALYLCASSFTGYGNTIYFGEGSWLTVV.

The CDR3 DNA is TGTGCCAGCAGCCCCGGGACAGGGCGTAATCAGCCCCAGCATTTT. Protein product: CASSPGTGRNQPQHF. The chain recombines TRBV27 with TRBJ1-5; 9 bases align to TRBD1. The CDR3 is 15 amino acids. CDR1 MNHEY and CDR2 SMNVEV come from the germline V gene (reference sequence). V lost 6 bases and J lost 4; bases outside the gene matches: 7.

V is TRBV28 and J is TRBJ2-7; the match to TRBD2 covers 9 bases. Germline V gene sequence: CDR1 MDHEN, CDR2 SYDVKM. V shed 6 bases, J shed 2 bases, and the junction held 5 bases outside the gene matches. The length of the CDR3 is 14 residues. The CDR3 is CASSGTSRPYEQYF. CDR3 coding DNA: TGTGCCAGCAGCGGGACTAGCCGTCCCTACGAGCAGTACTTC.

The J gene is TRBJ2-7, the V gene TRBV19; 8 nucleotides match TRBD1. The CDR3 extends over 13 amino acids. Germline V CDR1 and CDR2: LNHDA, SQIVND (reference sequence). The V and J ends lost 4 bases and 5 bases, in that order; junction bases with no gene match: 4. The CDR3 loop is CASSRDRRNEQYF. DNA of the CDR3: TGTGCCAGTAGTAGGGACAGGCGAAACGAGCAGTACTTC.